These 2 T cell receptor beta chains came from one sample sequenced in a study of shared clonotypes between healthy human individuals. Data came from immunoSEQ multiplex PCR; TCRdb stores just in-frame clones and leaves some out. The sample consists of under 850,000 clones, 55% to 80% of them appearing once. Sequenced sample: memory CD4+ T cells sorted from blood. Subset of the sample: CD45RA-negative fraction. Source of these receptors: a woman aged 25 to 39 in good health.

CDR3 loop: CASTRTGLYEQYF. CDR3 DNA sequence: TGTGCCAGCACCCGGACAGGGCTCTACGAGCAGTACTTC. The gene calls are TRBV11-2 and TRBJ2-7; 8 bases line up with TRBD1. The trim removed 7 bases at V and 3 bases at J, leaving 5 bases unmatched. The germline V gene has CDR1 SGHAT and CDR2 FQNNGV. This CDR3 has 13 amino acids.

The chain employs TRBV10-3 and TRBJ2-3, with unresolved D. Trimming pared 6 bases from V and 2 bases from J, leaving 6 bases between. The germline gives CDR1 ENHRY, CDR2 SYGVKD. This CDR3 comprises 12 residues. This chain's CDR3 is CAISPVTDTQYF. The CDR3 DNA follows: TGTGCCATCAGCCCCGTCACAGATACGCAGTATTTT.